These 25 T cell receptor beta chains came from one sample sequenced in a study of OX40 agonist ivuxolimab in advanced cancers. The assay was immunoSEQ multiplex PCR, and TCRdb's table has in-frame clones only and misses some. The sample lists tens of thousands of clones; approximately 78% were seen once. The sequences come from CD4+ or CD8+ T cells sorted from blood, collected in a trial of the OX40 agonist ivuxolimab. These TCRs come from an adult with an advanced solid tumor such as melanoma, head and neck, liver or kidney cancer.

This clone was counted a single time. The V call is TRBV6-1, the J call TRBJ1-1; D gene uncertain. Germline CDR1 reads MNHNS; CDR2 reads SASEGT. The V end lost 2 bases, the J end lost 0 bases, and 19 bases lay between the germline ends. The CDR3 length is 18 residues. The CDR3 reads CASSEQATTAGVNTEAFF. In DNA form, the CDR3 reads TGTGCCAGCAGTGAACAAGCTACGACGGCGGGAGTGAACACTGAAGCTTTCTTT.

The chain couples TRBV5-1 to TRBJ2-1; 11 bases fit TRBD2. The germline V gene has CDR1 SGHRS and CDR2 YFSETQ. The CDR3 contains 15 residues. V was clipped by 2 bases and J by 4 bases; unmatched bases: 2. The CDR3 region is CASSLRTSGYNEQFF. The CDR3 nucleotides are TGCGCCAGCAGCTTACGGACTAGCGGGTACAATGAGCAGTTCTTC.

The chain employs TRBV27 and TRBJ1-2; TRBD1 matches 7 bases. This CDR3 spans 14 amino acids. The V and J ends lost 6 bases and 4 bases, in that order; junction bases with no gene match: 8. Per germline, CDR1 MNHEY and CDR2 SMNVEV (reference sequence). The CDR3 reads CASRAARGAYGYTF. The CDR3 bases are TGTGCCAGCAGGGCTGCCAGGGGGGCCTATGGCTACACCTTC.

The chain couples TRBV6-1 to TRBJ2-5, with D possibly being TRBD1 (6 bases). The tail of the sequence fits TRBJ2-7 better, so the J call may be wrong. CDR3 size: 14 residues. CDR1 is MNHNS and CDR2 is SASEGT in the germline V gene. In DNA, the CDR3 is TGTGCCAGCAACGTGCTAGGCAGGGGTTACGAGCAGTACTTC. Translation: CASNVLGRGYEQYF.

The chain couples TRBV11-3 to TRBJ2-3; D call uncertain. The CDR3 spans 12 residues. Germline CDR1 reads SGHNT; CDR2 reads YENEEA. V gave up 3 bases and J gave up 0 bases, with 1 base separating them. The CDR3 loop reads CASSFSTDTQYF. The CDR3, as DNA: TGTGCCAGCAGCTTCAGCACAGATACGCAGTATTTT. Together with reference TRBV11-3 and TRBJ2-3, the CDR3 gives the full variable domain: EAGVVQSPRYKIIEKKQPVAFWCNPISGHNTLYWYLQNLGQGPELLIRYENEEAVDDSQLPKDRFSAERLKGVDSTLKIQPAELGDSAVYLCASSFSTDTQYFGPGTRLTVL.

The chain is built from TRBV9 and TRBJ2-7, with 7 bases aligning to TRBD1. V trimming: 0 bases; J trimming: 7 bases; junction bases outside the gene matches: 10. This CDR3 is 15 amino acids long. Germline CDR1 SGDLS, CDR2 YYNGEE. The CDR3 DNA is TGTGCCAGCAGCGTAGAGGGGGCTTGGGATCGGGAGCAGTACTTC. This sequence encodes CASSVEGAWDREQYF.

The chain recombines TRBV9 with TRBJ2-3; TRBD1 agrees at 9 bases. Germline assignment: CDR1 SGDLS and CDR2 YYNGEE. The CDR3 loop spans 16 amino acids. V dropped 3 bases and J dropped 4; count of bases not matched to a gene: 9. The CDR3 region is CASSAGTGTVADTQYF. For the CDR3, the DNA is TGTGCCAGCAGCGCTGGGACAGGGACGGTGGCAGATACGCAGTATTTT. Looking up the rest from reference TRBV9 and TRBJ2-3 gives the full variable domain: DSGVTQTPKHLITATGQRVTLRCSPRSGDLSVYWYQQSLDQGLQFLIQYYNGEERAKGNILERFSAQQFPDLHSELNLSSLELGDSALYFCASSAGTGTVADTQYFGPGTRLTVL.

This clone was observed a few times. The gene calls are TRBV18 and TRBJ1-1, with 7 bases that match TRBD1. After removal of 8 bases from V and 7 bases from J, the junction contained 10 bases not matched to a gene. The CDR3 is made up of 13 amino acids. Germline-derived CDR1 and CDR2 are KGHSH and LQKENI. CDR3 bases: TGTGCCAGCGGGGTGAAACAGGGGATTGAAGCTTTCTTT. This translates into CASGVKQGIEAFF.

This chain joins TRBV19 and TRBJ2-7, with 7 positions matching TRBD2. J lost 5 bases, V lost 1 base, and 5 bases had no gene match. The CDR3 loop spans 14 amino acids. Germline lookup yields CDR1 LNHDA and CDR2 SQIVND (reference sequence). As DNA, the CDR3 is TGTGCCAGTAGTATAGCGGCGGGGGTCAACGAGCAGTACTTC. This translates into CASSIAAGVNEQYF.

This clone was detected only once. The rearrangement joins TRBV7-2 to TRBJ2-3; possibly TRBD2 for D (7 bases). The germline V gene encodes CDR1 SGHTA and CDR2 FQGNSA. The CDR3 has 15 residues. V was cut by 6 bases and J by 5 bases, with 18 bases left in between. The CDR3 protein is CASRAAGAPGDTQYF. CDR3 in DNA: TGTGCCAGCAGGGCCGCGGGGGCCCCGGGAGATACGCAGTATTTT.

The chain employs TRBV6-5 and TRBJ2-5, with D perhaps given as TRBD1 or TRBD2 (5 bases each). Trimming shortened V by 0 bases and J by 5 bases, and 13 bases separated the two germline ends. CDR1 is MNHEY and CDR2 is SVGAGI in the germline V gene. This CDR3 spans 15 amino acids. The CDR3 nucleotides are TGTGCCAGCAGTTACTCGAGGGACCCGGGGGAGACCCAGTACTTC. Its translation: CASSYSRDPGETQYF.

The chain joins TRBV5-1 to TRBJ2-5; no clear D. Germline V gene sequence: CDR1 SGHRS, CDR2 YFSETQ. V was shortened by 0 bases and J by 1 base, with 7 bases between the two germline ends. There are 14 residues in the CDR3. CDR3 sequence reads: CASSLGGRQETQYF. DNA of the CDR3: TGCGCCAGCAGCTTGGGGGGTCGCCAAGAGACCCAGTACTTC. The complete variable domain, with remaining parts taken from reference TRBV5-1 and TRBJ2-5, reads KAGVTQTPRYLIKTRGQQVTLSCSPISGHRSVSWYQQTPGQGLQFLFEYFSETQRNKGNFPGRFSGRQFSNSRSEMNVSTLELGDSALYLCASSLGGRQETQYFGPGTRLLVL.

The chain couples TRBV11-2 to TRBJ2-2; D is undetermined. CDR3 length equals 15 residues. Per the germline V gene, CDR1 is SGHAT and CDR2 is FQNNGV. Trimming pared 6 bases from V and 5 bases from J, leaving 16 bases between. CDR3 protein: CASRPFRSRTGELFF. The CDR3 DNA sequence: TGTGCCAGCAGACCATTCCGCTCGAGGACCGGGGAGCTGTTTTTT.

The chain combines TRBV5-1 with TRBJ2-1; D may be TRBD1 (6 bases). CDR3 length equals 14 residues. Germline V gives CDR1 SGHRS, CDR2 YFSETQ. V lost 4 bases and J lost 4, with 12 bases in between. CDR3 sequence: CASSTDRLYNEQFF. Written as DNA, the CDR3 is TGCGCCAGCAGCACGGACAGACTTTACAATGAGCAGTTCTTC.

This clone has only a few counts. This chain joins TRBV2 and TRBJ1-2; 10 bases line up with TRBD1. The CDR3 sequence is 13 residues long. With V trimmed by 8 bases and J by 1 base, 1 base remained unmatched. Germline V lookup: CDR1 SNHLY, CDR2 FYNNEI. CDR3: CASGTGDNYGYTF. The CDR3 region has the DNA TGTGCCAGCGGGACAGGGGATAACTATGGCTACACCTTC.

The chain joins TRBV27 to TRBJ2-7; TRBD2 might be the D (7 bases). CDR1 and CDR2 (germline): MNHEY, SMNVEV (reference sequence). This CDR3 spans 17 amino acids. Trimming stripped 5 bases from V and 0 bases from J, with 20 bases between. The CDR3 bases are TGTGCCAGCAGTCCAGAGGGGAAAGGGGGGGCCTCCTACGAGCAGTACTTC. It encodes CASSPEGKGGASYEQYF.

This clone turned up a few times. J is TRBJ1-2 and V is TRBV10-2, with D possibly TRBD1 on 5 matching bases. V dropped 2 bases and J dropped 2 bases, with 6 bases sitting between them. The CDR3 extends over 13 amino acids. Germline V gene lookup returns CDR1 WSHSY and CDR2 SAAADI. CDR3 in amino acids: CASSEGGNYGYTF. The CDR3 DNA is TGCGCCAGCAGTGAGGGGGGGAACTATGGCTACACCTTC.

The rearrangement links TRBV2 to TRBJ2-2, with D possibly TRBD1 on 6 matching bases. CDR1 and CDR2 (germline): SNHLY, FYNNEI. The CDR3 length is 12 residues. The V end was cut by 6 bases, the J end by 9 bases, with 11 bases between. The CDR3 sequence: CASRIQGRELFF. The CDR3 nucleotides are TGTGCCAGCAGGATACAGGGCCGGGAGCTGTTTTTT. The full variable domain, completed using reference TRBV2 and TRBJ2-2, is EPEVTQTPSHQVTQMGQEVILRCVPISNHLYFYWYRQILGQKVEFLVSFYNNEISEKSEIFDDQFSVERPDGSNFTLKIRSTKLEDSAMYFCASRIQGRELFFGEGSRLTVL.

The CDR3 DNA sequence: TGTGCCAGCAGCTCCTCCTGGCTGGGCGAGCAGTACTTC. Residues: CASSSSWLGEQYF. The chain combines TRBV11-3 with TRBJ2-7, with no clear D. CDR3 size: 13 residues. The V and J ends lost 4 bases and 6 bases respectively, with 13 bases between them. Germline CDR1 SGHNT, CDR2 YENEEA.

The V gene is TRBV19, the J gene TRBJ1-5, with 9 nucleotides matching TRBD1. Unmatched junction bases numbered 8, after V lost 5 bases and J lost 3 bases. CDR3 length: 16 amino acids. Germline V lookup: CDR1 LNHDA, CDR2 SQIVND (reference sequence). CDR3 in DNA: TGTGCCAGTAGTGCCGGGACAGGGTTTAACAATCAGCCCCAGCATTTT. It specifies CASSAGTGFNNQPQHF.

The rearrangement joins TRBV10-1 to TRBJ2-1, with 7 bases lining up with TRBD1. CDR3 length: 14 residues. With V trimmed by 3 bases and J by 8 bases, 7 bases remained unmatched. Germline-derived CDR1 and CDR2 are WNHNN and SYGVQD (reference sequence). CDR3 residues: CASSERDSIDEQFF. CDR3 DNA: TGCGCCAGCAGTGAACGGGACAGTATCGATGAGCAGTTCTTC.

CDR3 region: CASIVAGGPTGELFF. The CDR3 DNA is TGTGCCAGCATCGTAGCGGGGGGGCCAACCGGGGAGCTGTTTTTT. The chain carries TRBV11-2 and TRBJ2-2; TRBD2 aligns across 11 bases. The CDR3 length is 15 residues. Trimming removed 7 bases from V and 5 bases from J; junction bases left unmatched: 6. The V gene's germline CDR1 is SGHAT and CDR2 FQNNGV.

CDR3 protein: CASSPWGGGADEQFF. CDR3 sequence (DNA): TGTGCCAGTAGCCCCTGGGGCGGGGGGGCCGATGAGCAGTTCTTC. This rearrangement joins TRBV19 to TRBJ2-1; 9 bases are a match to TRBD2. The CDR3 extends over 15 amino acids. V was pared by 6 bases and J by 8 bases, with 11 bases of the junction left unmatched. Germline assignment: CDR1 LNHDA and CDR2 SQIVND (reference sequence).

The chain combines TRBV27 with TRBJ1-6, with TRBD1 identical over 11 bases. J gave up 4 bases and V 6 bases, and 2 bases lay outside the gene matches. CDR1 is MNHEY and CDR2 is SMNVEV in the germline V gene (reference sequence). The CDR3 runs 15 residues. CDR3 amino acids: CASRGQGAYNSPLHF. CDR3 in DNA: TGTGCCAGCAGAGGACAGGGGGCTTATAATTCACCCCTCCACTTT.

DNA of the CDR3: TGCGCCAGCAGCCAATATCACGGCGGGGATAACACAGATACGCAGTATTTT. Protein sequence: CASSQYHGGDNTDTQYF. This sequence joins TRBV4-1 and TRBJ2-3; tentatively, D is TRBD2 (6 bases). Trimming took 2 bases from V and 2 from J, leaving 17 bases between them. Germline V gives CDR1 MGHRA, CDR2 YSYEKL. The CDR3 totals 17 residues.